Detailed here is one T cell receptor (beta chain). Its antigen is currently unknown. TCRdb re-called the RT-PCR reads with MiXCR, one entry per CDR3 protein. The table lists 600,000 to 700,000 distinct CDR3 sequences, around 15% of them singletons, with 7.5% to 8% in the top ten. This sample is drawn from a study of response to subunit inactivated influenza vaccine. Overall study findings and caveats: A suggestion made by the authors is that each seasonal influenza vaccination recruits few new T cells.

The TCR sequence derives from a man aged 50 or older who received an inactivated influenza vaccine. Sample: PBMCs from blood, taken 14 to 15 days before vaccination.

CDR3 in DNA: TGCAGTGCCCCAGGGCGACAGGGAGGTCCTAACGAGCAGTACTTC. This gives the protein CSAPGRQGGPNEQYF. V gene TRBV20-1 combines with J gene TRBJ2-7; possible D gene TRBD1, 7 bases. The germline V gene encodes CDR1 DFQATT and CDR2 SNEGSKA (reference sequence). Trimming removed 6 bases from V and 5 bases from J, with 23 bases in between. This CDR3 is built from 15 residues.